The clone carrying this T cell receptor beta chain has only a few counts. V trimming: 7 bases; J trimming: 4 bases; junction bases outside the gene matches: 12. CDR1 MNHEY and CDR2 SMNVEV come from the germline V gene (reference sequence). This CDR3 comprises 16 residues. This sample is drawn from a study of beta chain features in type 1 diabetes. cDNA synthesis used the whole RNA isolate, giving expressed TCRB sequences. Profiled with immunoSEQ multiplex PCR; TCRdb holds only in-frame clones, not every one. This sample carries around 430,000 clones, approximately 28% of them seen once, and the ten largest clones take around 0.065%. CD45RO/CCR7/CD25/CD127/CD95/CD27 sorting isolated CD4+ naive, central memory, regulatory and stem cell-like memory cells.

The sequencing sample was made of naive CD4+ T cells from blood. The rearrangement joins TRBV27 to TRBJ2-7, with 11 bases fitting TRBD1. The TCR was taken from a man aged 18-30 years in good health. CDR3 sequence: CASKIFGTGGPYEQYF. CDR3 coding DNA: TGTGCCAGCAAAATTTTCGGGACAGGGGGTCCTTACGAGCAGTACTTC.